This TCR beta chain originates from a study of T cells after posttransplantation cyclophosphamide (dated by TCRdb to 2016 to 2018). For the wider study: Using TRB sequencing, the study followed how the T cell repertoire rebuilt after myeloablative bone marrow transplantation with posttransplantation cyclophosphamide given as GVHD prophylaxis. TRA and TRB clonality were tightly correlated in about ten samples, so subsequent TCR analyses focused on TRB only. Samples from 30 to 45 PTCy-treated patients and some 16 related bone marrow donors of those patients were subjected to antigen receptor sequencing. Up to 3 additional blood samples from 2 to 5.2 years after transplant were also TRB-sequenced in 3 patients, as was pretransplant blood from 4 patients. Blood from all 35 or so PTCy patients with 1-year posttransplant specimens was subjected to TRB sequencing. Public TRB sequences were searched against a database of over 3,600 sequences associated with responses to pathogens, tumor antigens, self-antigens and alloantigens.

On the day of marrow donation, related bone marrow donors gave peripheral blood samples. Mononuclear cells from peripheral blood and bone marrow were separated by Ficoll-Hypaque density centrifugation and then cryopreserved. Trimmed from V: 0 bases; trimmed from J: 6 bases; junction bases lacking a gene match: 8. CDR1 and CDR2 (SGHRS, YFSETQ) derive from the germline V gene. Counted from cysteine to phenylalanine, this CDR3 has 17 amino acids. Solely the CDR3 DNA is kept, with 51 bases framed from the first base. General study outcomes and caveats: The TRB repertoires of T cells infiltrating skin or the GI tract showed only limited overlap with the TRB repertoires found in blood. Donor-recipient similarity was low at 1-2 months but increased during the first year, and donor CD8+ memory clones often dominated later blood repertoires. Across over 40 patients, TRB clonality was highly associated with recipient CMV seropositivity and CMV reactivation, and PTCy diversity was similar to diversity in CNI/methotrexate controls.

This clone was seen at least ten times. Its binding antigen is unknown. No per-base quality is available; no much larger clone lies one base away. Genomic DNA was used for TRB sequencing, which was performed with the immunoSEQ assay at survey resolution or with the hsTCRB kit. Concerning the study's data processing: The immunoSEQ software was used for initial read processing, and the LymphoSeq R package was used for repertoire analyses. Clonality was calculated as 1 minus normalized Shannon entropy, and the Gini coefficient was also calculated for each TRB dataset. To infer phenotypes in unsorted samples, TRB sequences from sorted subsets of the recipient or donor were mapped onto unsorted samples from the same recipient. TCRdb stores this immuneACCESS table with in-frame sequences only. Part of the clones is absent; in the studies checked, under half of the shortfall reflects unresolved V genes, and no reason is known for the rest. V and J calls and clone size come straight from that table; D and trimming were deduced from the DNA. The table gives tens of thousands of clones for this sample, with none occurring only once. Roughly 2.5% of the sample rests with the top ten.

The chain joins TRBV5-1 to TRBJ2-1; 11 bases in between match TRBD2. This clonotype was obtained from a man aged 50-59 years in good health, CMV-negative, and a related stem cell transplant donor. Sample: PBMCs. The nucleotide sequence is TGCGCCAGCAGCTTGGGGGCGACTAGCGGGGACCTCAATGAGCAGTTCTTC. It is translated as CASSLGATSGDLNEQFF.